This TCR beta chain appears in the sequencing data of a study of blood T cells in healthy people across ages. On this clonotype itself: Its antigen is currently unknown.

The individuals who served as donors were healthy Caucasians living in Russia, aged about 6 to 95. Using a J-beta primer mix together with a sample-barcoded 5' primer, a second PCR was run for 7 to 11 cycles. Via MiXCR, TCRdb re-called the 5' RACE reads, giving one row per CDR3 protein. This table holds roughly 830,000 distinct CDR3 sequences, around two thirds found once. Notes on the study in general: Estimated diversity that came from one million T cells was considered an underestimate.

Material: blood. The clonotype was recovered from a man aged 25 to 40 in good health.

The CDR3 DNA follows: TGTGCCAGCGGGAGACAGGGGAGCTCCTACAATGAGCAGTTCTTC. Protein: CASGRQGSSYNEQFF. V and J are TRBV12-3 or TRBV12-4 and TRBJ2-1; 8 positions match TRBD1. Trimming removed 8 bases from V and 0 bases from J; junction bases left unmatched: 6. The CDR3 covers 15 residues.